A selection of T cell receptor beta chains follows, all from one sample in a study of T cells in tumors after PD-1 blockade. Profiled with immunoSEQ multiplex PCR; TCRdb holds only in-frame clones, not every one. In the table there are about 47,000 clones, approximately 80% of which are singletons. The material sequenced was PBMCs, taken before anti-PD-1 therapy. Receptors were obtained from a human donor with advanced basal cell or squamous cell carcinoma (not recorded which). Each CDR3 is given with its conserved first and last residue. A D gene is named only where the DNA matches it firmly. Clone size is given for some rows only: seen once, a few or many times, or a class if the clone is expanded.

size	V	D	J	CDR3	DNA
-	TRBV5-4	-	TRBJ2-5	CASSLPGWGQETQYF	TGTGCCAGCAGCTTGCCAGGGTGGGGGCAAGAGACCCAGTACTTC
-	TRBV12-3/TRBV12-4	-	TRBJ2-1	CASKGEGNEQFF	TGTGCCAGTAAGGGGGAGGGGAATGAGCAGTTCTTC
-	TRBV7-3	TRBD1	TRBJ1-2	CASSLKTGTGGAGDNYGYTF	TGTGCCAGCAGCCTAAAAACCGGGACAGGGGGCGCCGGGGATAACTATGGCTACACCTTC
-	TRBV7-9	TRBD1	TRBJ2-3	CASTLTEGAGDTQYF	TGTGCCAGCACCTTGACCGAGGGGGCAGGAGATACGCAGTATTTT
-	TRBV4-2	TRBD2	TRBJ2-7	CASSQDLREDLYEQYF	TGTGCCAGCAGCCAAGATTTGCGGGAGGACCTCTACGAGCAGTACTTC
-	TRBV24-1	TRBD1	TRBJ2-5	CATSDPARGQETQYF	TGTGCCACCAGTGATCCCGCCAGGGGGCAAGAGACCCAGTACTTC
-	TRBV5-6	-	TRBJ1-5	CASTSWGQGGQPQHF	TGTGCCAGCACTTCTTGGGGGCAGGGAGGCCAGCCCCAGCATTTT
few	TRBV6-6	TRBD2	TRBJ2-5	CASSSSGGNSAETQYF	TGTGCCAGCAGTTCCTCGGGAGGGAACTCTGCAGAGACCCAGTACTTC
-	TRBV7-6	TRBD1	TRBJ2-2	CASSVPGTANTGELFF	TGTGCCAGCAGCGTTCCCGGGACAGCGAACACCGGGGAGCTGTTTTTT
few	TRBV28	TRBD1	TRBJ2-3	CASSQGTGDAWVTDTQYF	TGTGCCAGCAGTCAAGGGACAGGAGACGCTTGGGTCACAGATACGCAGTATTTT
few	TRBV5-6	-	TRBJ1-5	CASSLRGPNQPQHF	TGTGCCAGCAGCTTGAGGGGACCCAATCAGCCCCAGCATTTT
once	TRBV29-1	TRBD1	TRBJ2-7	CSVDKGAGEQYF	TGCAGCGTTGACAAGGGGGCGGGCGAGCAGTACTTC
once	TRBV5-1	-	TRBJ2-2	CASSLQNTGELFF	TGCGCCAGCAGCTTACAGAACACCGGGGAGCTGTTTTTT
-	TRBV7-9	TRBD2	TRBJ2-1	CASSSGLAEGGFF	TGTGCCAGCAGCTCCGGACTAGCGGAGGGGGGGTTCTTC
-	TRBV10-3	-	TRBJ1-3	CAISDSGARDGNTIYF	TGTGCCATCAGTGATTCGGGGGCACGAGATGGAAACACCATATATTTT
-	TRBV9	-	TRBJ2-1	CASSARGDSYNEQFF	TGTGCCAGCAGCGCCAGGGGAGACTCCTACAATGAGCAGTTCTTC
-	TRBV29-1	-	TRBJ1-2	CSVYRPGETYGYTF	TGCAGCGTTTACAGGCCAGGGGAGACCTATGGCTACACCTTC
-	TRBV12-3/TRBV12-4	-	TRBJ1-5	CASSRGTSQPQHF	TGTGCCAGCAGCCGAGGGACATCTCAGCCCCAGCATTTT
-	TRBV7-6	TRBD2	TRBJ2-3	CASSSPPGGNTDTQYF	TGTGCCAGCAGCTCCCCCCCGGGAGGGAACACAGATACGCAGTATTTT
-	TRBV28	-	TRBJ2-1	CASTRGGEAYNEQFF	TGTGCCAGCACCCGTGGGGGCGAGGCCTACAATGAGCAGTTCTTC
-	TRBV4-2	TRBD2	TRBJ2-7	CASSQDFRTSGIYEQYF	TGTGCCAGCAGCCAAGATTTTAGGACTAGCGGTATCTACGAGCAGTACTTC
-	TRBV7-2	-	TRBJ1-2	CASSLAGGGGGYTF	TGTGCCAGCAGCTTAGCCGGAGGAGGAGGGGGCTACACCTTC
-	TRBV29-1	TRBD2	TRBJ2-7	CSVEGTSGSTYEQYF	TGCAGCGTTGAAGGAACTAGCGGGAGCACCTACGAGCAGTACTTC
-	TRBV2	-	TRBJ1-1	CASSGRQNTEAFF	TGTGCCAGCAGTGGTCGACAGAACACTGAAGCTTTCTTT
few	TRBV11-3	TRBD2	TRBJ2-5	CASSPRLAGAQETQYF	TGTGCCAGCAGCCCCAGACTAGCGGGAGCCCAAGAGACCCAGTACTTC
-	TRBV6-5	-	TRBJ1-6	CASSDSGGNSPLHF	TGTGCCAGCAGTGACTCCGGAGGTAATTCACCCCTCCACTTT
few	TRBV6-5	-	TRBJ2-7	CASSYSDGYEQYF	TGTGCCAGCAGTTACTCAGATGGGTACGAGCAGTACTTC
-	TRBV4-2	-	TRBJ1-5	CASSQRLNQPQHF	TGTGCCAGCAGCCAAAGGTTGAATCAGCCCCAGCATTTT
-	TRBV4-2	-	TRBJ2-1	CASSQEYEGGLLNEQFF	TGTGCCAGCAGCCAAGAGTATGAGGGAGGCCTCCTCAATGAGCAGTTCTTC
-	TRBV6-1	-	TRBJ1-2	CASSETGFRSGYTF	TGTGCCAGCAGTGAAACAGGGTTCCGTAGCGGCTACACCTTC
-	TRBV3-1/TRBV3-2	TRBD1	TRBJ2-1	CASSQIPTGVTYNEQFF	TGTGCCAGCAGCCAGATACCAACAGGGGTCACCTACAATGAGCAGTTCTTC
-	TRBV2	TRBD1	TRBJ1-2	CASRAPGQVYGYTF	TGTGCCAGCCGCGCTCCGGGACAGGTCTATGGCTACACCTTC
-	TRBV19	-	TRBJ2-7	CASSIGETSGDEQYF	TGTGCCAGTAGTATAGGGGAGACCTCTGGGGACGAGCAGTACTTC
-	TRBV7-9	-	TRBJ2-2	CASSSRADTGELFF	TGTGCCAGCAGCTCCAGGGCGGACACCGGGGAGCTGTTTTTT
-	TRBV7-3	TRBD1	TRBJ2-1	CASSPDRGTINEQFF	TGTGCCAGCAGCCCGGACAGGGGGACTATCAATGAGCAGTTCTTC
-	TRBV7-8	-	TRBJ1-2	CASSPVQRGRNYGYTF	TGTGCCAGCAGCCCCGTTCAGAGGGGCCGGAATTATGGCTACACCTTC
-	TRBV7-6	-	TRBJ2-1	CASSLEAGRPRRNEQFF	TGTGCCAGCAGCTTAGAAGCAGGGAGACCAAGGCGCAATGAGCAGTTCTTC
-	TRBV25-1	-	TRBJ1-1	CASSEYLYTEAFF	TGTGCCAGCAGTGAATATTTATACACTGAAGCTTTCTTT